This T cell receptor (beta chain) was documented in a study of cytomegalovirus exposure and HLA in healthy donors. About this clone: Its antigen is not known.

Donors were drawn from the approximately 120-subject validation cohort, separate from the approximately 700-subject first cohort. Whole-study results and caveats: The authors confirmed in vitro that three CMV-associated chains were specific for CMV antigens.

The V end was cut by 2 bases, the J end by 5 bases, with 5 bases between. The CDR3 runs 12 residues. The V gene's germline CDR1 is MNHEY and CDR2 SVGAGI. Clones were read by immunoSEQ multiplex PCR, and TCRdb kept only the in-frame ones, dropping some. In the table there are roughly 60,000 clones, about 96% of which are singletons. The sample comprised PBMCs. This chain links TRBV6-5 with TRBJ2-3, with D maybe TRBD1 (5 bases). The receptor's source is a man aged 18 to 30 in good health and CMV-seronegative. The DNA for the CDR3 is TGTGCCAGCAGTTACCAGGGAGATACGCAGTATTTT. Its protein product is CASSYQGDTQYF.